This entry lists 5 T cell receptor beta chains sequenced from one sample in a study of graft-versus-host responses after intestinal transplantation. Clones were sequenced by immunoSEQ multiplex PCR, and TCRdb holds only the in-frame ones, with some missing. The sample includes more than 85,000 clones, 80% to 85% of them seen just once. These TCRs' antigens remain unknown. The sequences come from unstimulated CD4+ T cells sorted from spleen or lymph node cells, collected before intestinal transplant. Source of these receptors: a human donor who received an intestinal transplant.

The V call is TRBV19, the J call TRBJ1-6; TRBD1 aligns across 7 bases. V shed 3 bases, J shed 6 bases, and the junction held 2 bases outside the gene matches. Germline assignment: CDR1 LNHDA and CDR2 SQIVND (reference sequence). There are 14 residues in the CDR3. The DNA for the CDR3 is TGTGCCAGTAGTATCCGGGACAGTAATTCACCCCTCCACTTT. Amino acid sequence: CASSIRDSNSPLHF.

The chain recombines TRBV28 with TRBJ2-1, with no clear D. This CDR3 is built from 14 residues. The germline gives CDR1 MDHEN, CDR2 SYDVKM. Trimming left V 7 bases short and J 4 bases short, with 14 bases between. CDR3 sequence reads: CASISAGHYNEQFF. CDR3 nucleotide sequence: TGTGCCAGCATCTCGGCAGGTCATTACAATGAGCAGTTCTTC.

The gene calls are TRBV18 and TRBJ2-3; 7 bases align to TRBD1. This CDR3 contains 14 residues. Germline values: CDR1 KGHSH, CDR2 LQKENI. The V segment lost 6 bases and the J segment 6 bases; nucleotides outside the gene matches: 9. The CDR3 DNA reads TGTGCCAGCTCTCACTATAACAGGGGCGATACGCAGTATTTT. Protein sequence: CASSHYNRGDTQYF.

The chain links TRBV28 to TRBJ1-1; the D gene is possibly TRBD1 (5 bases). The germline V and J ends were trimmed by 6 bases and 4 bases, with 18 bases remaining between them. The CDR3 extends over 15 amino acids. Germline values: CDR1 MDHEN, CDR2 SYDVKM. The CDR3 loop reads CASSHIGGGGTEAFF. The CDR3 DNA follows: TGTGCCAGCAGCCATATCGGTGGGGGGGGCACTGAAGCTTTCTTT.

This clone turned up a few times. CDR3 residues: CSAGGGGSTQYF. In DNA form, the CDR3 reads TGCAGCGCCGGAGGGGGGGGAAGTACGCAGTATTTT. The chain is built from TRBV29-1 and TRBJ2-3, with D perhaps matching TRBD2 (7 bases). CDR1 SQVTM and CDR2 ANQGSEA come from the germline V gene. CDR3 size: 12 residues. The V end lost 7 bases, the J end lost 8 bases, and 16 bases lay between the germline ends.